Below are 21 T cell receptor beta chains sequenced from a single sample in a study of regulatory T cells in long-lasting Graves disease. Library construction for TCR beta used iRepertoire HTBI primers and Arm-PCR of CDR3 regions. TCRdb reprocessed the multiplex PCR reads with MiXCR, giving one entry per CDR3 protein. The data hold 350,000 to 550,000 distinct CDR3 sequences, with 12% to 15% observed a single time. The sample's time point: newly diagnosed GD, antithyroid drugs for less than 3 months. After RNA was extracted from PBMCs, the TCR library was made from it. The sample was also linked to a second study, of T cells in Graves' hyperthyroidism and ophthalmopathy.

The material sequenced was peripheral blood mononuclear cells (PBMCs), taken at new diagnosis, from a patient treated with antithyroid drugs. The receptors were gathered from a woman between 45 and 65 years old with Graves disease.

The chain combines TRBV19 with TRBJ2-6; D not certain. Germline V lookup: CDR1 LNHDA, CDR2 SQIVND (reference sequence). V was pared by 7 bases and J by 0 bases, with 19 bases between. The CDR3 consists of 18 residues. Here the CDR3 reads CASNSIAFRISGANVLTF. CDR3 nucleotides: TGTGCCAGTAATTCGATCGCGTTCAGGATCTCTGGGGCCAACGTCCTGACTTTC.

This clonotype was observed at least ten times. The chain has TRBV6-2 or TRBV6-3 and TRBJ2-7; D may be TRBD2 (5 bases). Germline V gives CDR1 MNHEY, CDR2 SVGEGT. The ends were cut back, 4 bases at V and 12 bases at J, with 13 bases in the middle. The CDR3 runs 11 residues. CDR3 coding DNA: TGTGCCAGCAGTTCCCGAGGACTGTGGTACTTC. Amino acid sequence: CASSSRGLWYF.

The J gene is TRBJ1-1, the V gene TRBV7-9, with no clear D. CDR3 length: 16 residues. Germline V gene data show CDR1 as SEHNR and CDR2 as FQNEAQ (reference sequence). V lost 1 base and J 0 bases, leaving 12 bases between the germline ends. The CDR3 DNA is TGTGCCAGCAGCTTAGGCCCCCCAGAGATGAACACTGAAGCTTTCTTT. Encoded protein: CASSLGPPEMNTEAFF.

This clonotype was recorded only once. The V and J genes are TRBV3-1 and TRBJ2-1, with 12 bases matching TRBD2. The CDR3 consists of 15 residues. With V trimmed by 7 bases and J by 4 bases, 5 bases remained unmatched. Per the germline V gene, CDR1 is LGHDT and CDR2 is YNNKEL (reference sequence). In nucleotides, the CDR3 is TGTGCCAGCACTCTTGGGACTAGCGGGTACAATGAGCAGTTCTTC. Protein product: CASTLGTSGYNEQFF.

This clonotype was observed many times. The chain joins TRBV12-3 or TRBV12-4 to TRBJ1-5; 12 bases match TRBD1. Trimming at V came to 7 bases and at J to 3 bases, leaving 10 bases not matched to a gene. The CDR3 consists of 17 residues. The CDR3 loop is CASTAGTGGTVNQPQHF. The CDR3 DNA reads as TGTGCCAGCACCGCCGGGACAGGGGGCACGGTCAATCAGCCCCAGCATTTT.

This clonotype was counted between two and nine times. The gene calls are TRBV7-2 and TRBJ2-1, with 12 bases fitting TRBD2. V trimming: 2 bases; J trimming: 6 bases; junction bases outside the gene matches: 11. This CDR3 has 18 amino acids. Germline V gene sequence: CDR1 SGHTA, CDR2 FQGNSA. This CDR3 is CASSLITFRLAGVNEQFF. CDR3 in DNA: TGTGCCAGCAGCTTAATTACTTTCAGACTAGCGGGGGTCAATGAGCAGTTCTTC.

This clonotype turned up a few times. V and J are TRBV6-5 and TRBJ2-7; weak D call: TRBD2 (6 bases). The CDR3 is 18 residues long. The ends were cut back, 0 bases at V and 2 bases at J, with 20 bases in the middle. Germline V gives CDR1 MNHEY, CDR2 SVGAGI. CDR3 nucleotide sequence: TGTGCCAGCAGTTACTCGACTGGGGAGGTTCACTACCCCTACGAGCAGTACTTC. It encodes CASSYSTGEVHYPYEQYF.

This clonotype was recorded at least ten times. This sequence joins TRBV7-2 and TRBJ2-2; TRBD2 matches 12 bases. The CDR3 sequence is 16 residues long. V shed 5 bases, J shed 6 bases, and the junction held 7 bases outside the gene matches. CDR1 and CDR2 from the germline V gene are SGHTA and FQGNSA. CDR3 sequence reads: CASSPRLAGVSGELFF. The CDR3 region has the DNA TGTGCCAGCAGCCCGCGACTAGCGGGAGTGTCCGGGGAGCTGTTTTTT.

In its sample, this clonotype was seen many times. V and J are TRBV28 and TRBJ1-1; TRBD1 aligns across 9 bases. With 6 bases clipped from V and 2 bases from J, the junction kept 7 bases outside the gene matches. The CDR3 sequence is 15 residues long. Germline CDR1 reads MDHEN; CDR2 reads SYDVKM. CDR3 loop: CASREHRGLNTEAFF. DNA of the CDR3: TGTGCCAGCAGAGAACACAGGGGGCTTAACACTGAAGCTTTCTTT.

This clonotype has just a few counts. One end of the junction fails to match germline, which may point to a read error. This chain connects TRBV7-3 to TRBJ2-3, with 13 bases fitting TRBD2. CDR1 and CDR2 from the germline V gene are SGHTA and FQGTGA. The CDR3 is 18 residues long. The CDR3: CASSLTLAGGMGTDTQYF. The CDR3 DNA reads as TGTGCCAGCAGCCTAACACTAGCGGGAGGGATGGGCACAGATACGCAGTATTTT. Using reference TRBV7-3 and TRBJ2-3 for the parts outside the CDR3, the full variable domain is GAGVSQTPSNKVTEKGKYVELRCDPISGHTALYWYRQSLGQGPEFLIYFQGTGAADDSGLPNDRFFAVRPEGSVSTLKIQRTERGDSAVYLCASSLTLAGGMGTDTQYFGPGTRLTVL.

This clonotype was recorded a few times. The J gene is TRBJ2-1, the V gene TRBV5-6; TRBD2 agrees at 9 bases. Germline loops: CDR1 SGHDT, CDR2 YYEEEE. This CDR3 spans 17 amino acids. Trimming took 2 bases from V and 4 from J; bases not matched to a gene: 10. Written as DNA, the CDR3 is TGTGCCAGCAGCTTAGATTATGGGACTAGCACTTACAATGAGCAGTTCTTC. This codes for CASSLDYGTSTYNEQFF.

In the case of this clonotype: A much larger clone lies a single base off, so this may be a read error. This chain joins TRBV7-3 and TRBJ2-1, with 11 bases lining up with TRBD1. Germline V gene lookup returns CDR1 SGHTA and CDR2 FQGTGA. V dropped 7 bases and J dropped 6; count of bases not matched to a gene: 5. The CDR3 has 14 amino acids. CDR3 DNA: TGTGCCAGCACCCCCGGGACAGGGGGCAATGAGCAGTTCTTC. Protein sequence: CASTPGTGGNEQFF.

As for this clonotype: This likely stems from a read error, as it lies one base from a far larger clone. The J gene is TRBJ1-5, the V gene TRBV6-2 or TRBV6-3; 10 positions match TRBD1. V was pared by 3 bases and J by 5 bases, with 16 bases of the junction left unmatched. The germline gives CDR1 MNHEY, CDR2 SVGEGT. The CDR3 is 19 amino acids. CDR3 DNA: TGTGCCAGCAGTTATTGGGGACAGGGGACGAAGCAAGTTGATCAGCCCCAGCATTTT. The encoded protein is CASSYWGQGTKQVDQPQHF.

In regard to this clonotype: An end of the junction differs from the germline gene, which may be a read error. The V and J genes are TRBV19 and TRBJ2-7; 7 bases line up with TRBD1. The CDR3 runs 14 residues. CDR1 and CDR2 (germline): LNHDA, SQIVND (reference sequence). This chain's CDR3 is CASKKTGSSYEQYF. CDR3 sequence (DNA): TGCGCCAGTAAAAAGACAGGGTCCTCCTACGAGCAGTACTTC.

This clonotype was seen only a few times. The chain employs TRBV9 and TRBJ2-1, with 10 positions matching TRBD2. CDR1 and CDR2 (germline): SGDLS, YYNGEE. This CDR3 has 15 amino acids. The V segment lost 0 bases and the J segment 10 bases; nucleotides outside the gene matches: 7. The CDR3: CASSVGTSGNREQFF. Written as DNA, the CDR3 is TGTGCCAGCAGCGTAGGGACTAGCGGCAATAGGGAGCAGTTCTTC. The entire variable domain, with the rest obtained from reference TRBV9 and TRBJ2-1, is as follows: DSGVTQTPKHLITATGQRVTLRCSPRSGDLSVYWYQQSLDQGLQFLIQYYNGEERAKGNILERFSAQQFPDLHSELNLSSLELGDSALYFCASSVGTSGNREQFFGPGTRLTVL.

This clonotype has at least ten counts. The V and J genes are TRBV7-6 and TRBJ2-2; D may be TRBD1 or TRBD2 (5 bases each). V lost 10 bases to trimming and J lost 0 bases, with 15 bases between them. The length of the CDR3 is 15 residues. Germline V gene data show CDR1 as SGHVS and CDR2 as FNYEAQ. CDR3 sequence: CAIPFGTTNTGELFF. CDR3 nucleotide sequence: TGTGCCATTCCGTTCGGGACGACGAACACCGGGGAGCTGTTTTTT.

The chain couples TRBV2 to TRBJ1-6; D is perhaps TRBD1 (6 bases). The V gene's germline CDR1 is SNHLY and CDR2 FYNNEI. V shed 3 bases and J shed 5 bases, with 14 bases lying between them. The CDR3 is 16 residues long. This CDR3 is CASSDQTGVNNSPLHF. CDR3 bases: TGTGCCAGCAGTGACCAGACAGGAGTTAATAATTCACCCCTCCACTTT.

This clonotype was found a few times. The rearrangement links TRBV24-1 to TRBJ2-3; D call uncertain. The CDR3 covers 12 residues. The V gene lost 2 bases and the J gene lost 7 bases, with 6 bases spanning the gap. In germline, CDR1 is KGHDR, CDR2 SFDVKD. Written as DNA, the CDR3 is TGTGCCACCAGTGATTCCGTATATACGCAGTATTTT. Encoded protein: CATSDSVYTQYF.

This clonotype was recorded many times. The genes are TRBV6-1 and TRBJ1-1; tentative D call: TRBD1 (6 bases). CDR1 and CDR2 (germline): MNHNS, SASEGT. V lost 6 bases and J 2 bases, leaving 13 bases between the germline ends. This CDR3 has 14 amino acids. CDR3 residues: CASSMTGSNTEAFF. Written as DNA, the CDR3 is TGTGCCAGCAGCATGACAGGATCCAACACTGAAGCTTTCTTT.

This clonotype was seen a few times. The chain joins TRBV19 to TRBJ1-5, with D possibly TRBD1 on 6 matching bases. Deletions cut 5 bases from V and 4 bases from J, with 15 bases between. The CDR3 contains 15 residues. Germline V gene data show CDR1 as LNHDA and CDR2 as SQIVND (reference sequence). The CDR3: CASSVGTKLNQPQHF. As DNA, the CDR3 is TGTGCCAGTAGTGTCGGGACAAAATTAAATCAGCCCCAGCATTTT.

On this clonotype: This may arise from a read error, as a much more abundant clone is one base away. The CDR3 is CASGGPGGRGEKLFF. DNA of the CDR3: TGTGCCAGCGGCGGCCCCGGAGGCAGGGGTGAAAAACTGTTTTTT. The chain recombines TRBV9 with TRBJ1-4, with a tentative D call TRBD1 (6 bases). The V gene's germline CDR1 is SGDLS and CDR2 YYNGEE. This CDR3 has 15 amino acids. Trimming removed 7 bases from V and 7 bases from J, with 20 bases in between.